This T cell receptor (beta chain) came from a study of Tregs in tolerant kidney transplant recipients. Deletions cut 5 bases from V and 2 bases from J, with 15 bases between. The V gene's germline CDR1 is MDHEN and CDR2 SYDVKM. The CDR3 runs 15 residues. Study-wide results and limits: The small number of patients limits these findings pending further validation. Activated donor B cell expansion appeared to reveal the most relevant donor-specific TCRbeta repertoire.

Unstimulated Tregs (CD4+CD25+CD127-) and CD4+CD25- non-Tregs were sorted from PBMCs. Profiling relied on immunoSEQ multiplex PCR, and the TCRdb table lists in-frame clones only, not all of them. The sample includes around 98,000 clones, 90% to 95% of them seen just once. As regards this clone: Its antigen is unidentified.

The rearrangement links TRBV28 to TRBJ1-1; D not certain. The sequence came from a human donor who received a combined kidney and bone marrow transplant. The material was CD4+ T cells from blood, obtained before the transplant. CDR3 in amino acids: CASSQTSDGNTEAFF. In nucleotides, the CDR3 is TGTGCCAGCAGTCAGACTTCAGATGGCAACACTGAAGCTTTCTTT.